The next 21 T cell receptor beta chains were all read from a single sample in a study of cytomegalovirus exposure and HLA in healthy donors. It was with 60 Vbeta and 13 Jbeta primers that the PCR ran. The table came from immunoSEQ multiplex PCR; TCRdb's copy has only in-frame clones and leaves some out. The profile shows around 150,000 clones, 79% of them singletons. Sequencing used PBMCs. The receptors here all came from a man aged 40-49 years in good health and CMV-seronegative.

For this clone: At one end the junction does not follow the germline gene, possibly because of a read error. The chain joins TRBV5-4 to TRBJ2-4; D possibly corresponds to TRBD1 (7 bases). Germline V gene lookup returns CDR1 SGHNT and CDR2 YYREEE (reference sequence). This CDR3 has 15 residues. CDR3 in amino acids: CASSSRGVAKNSQYF. Written as DNA, the CDR3 is TGTGCCAGCAGCTCCAGGGGGGTGGCCAAAAACAGTCAGTACTTC.

The chain is built from TRBV10-2 and TRBJ2-5; the D is unclear. V dropped 7 bases and J dropped 4 bases, with 10 bases sitting between them. Germline CDR1 is WSHSY and CDR2 is SAAADI. The CDR3 loop spans 12 amino acids. The CDR3 sequence is CASTQALETQYF. In DNA form, the CDR3 reads TGCGCCAGCACCCAGGCGTTAGAGACCCAGTACTTC.

This chain connects TRBV5-5 to TRBJ2-7; 9 nucleotides match TRBD1. The CDR3 spans 15 residues. With V trimmed by 0 bases and J by 4 bases, 5 bases remained unmatched. Looked up from germline, CDR1 is SGHKS and CDR2 is YYEKEE (reference sequence). CDR3 residues: CASSLAGQGSYEQYF. Written as DNA, the CDR3 is TGTGCCAGCAGCTTGGCCGGACAGGGGAGTTACGAGCAGTACTTC.

Note on this clone: Its ends do not fully match the called genes, so a read error is possible. The chain is built from TRBV4-3 and TRBJ2-6, with TRBD2 as a possible D gene (7 bases). The CDR3 loop spans 17 amino acids. Per the germline V gene, CDR1 is LGHNA and CDR2 is YSLEER. The CDR3 DNA is TGCGCCAGCAGCAACAACCGCGGACCTGGGGGGGCCAACGGCCTGACTTTC. Protein: CASSNNRGPGGANGLTF.

This chain's CDR3 is CSVRQGAEVRTEAFF. CDR3 DNA sequence: TGCAGCGTGAGACAGGGGGCGGAGGTCCGCACTGAAGCTTTCTTT. The V call is TRBV29-1, the J call TRBJ1-1, with 10 bases matching TRBD1. There are 15 residues in the CDR3. With 6 bases clipped from V and 4 bases from J, the junction kept 11 bases outside the gene matches. Germline loops: CDR1 SQVTM, CDR2 ANQGSEA.

The chain has TRBV11-2 and TRBJ2-1; 12 positions agree with TRBD2. The CDR3 runs 18 residues. In germline, CDR1 is SGHAT, CDR2 FQNNGV. The junction had 11 bases not matched to a gene; V was cut back by 4 bases and J by 4 bases. CDR3 DNA: TGTGCCAGCAGCTCCGGGACTAGCGGGTATCAATTTTACAATGAGCAGTTCTTC. It codes for CASSSGTSGYQFYNEQFF.

This rearrangement joins TRBV29-1 to TRBJ2-5; TRBD1 might be the D (5 bases). The J call may not be correct, given that the DNA end is closer to TRBJ2-7. The V gene's germline CDR1 is SQVTM and CDR2 ANQGSEA. This CDR3 is built from 16 residues. The CDR3 region is CSVEEGISQGTYEQYF. CDR3 DNA sequence: TGCAGCGTTGAAGAGGGTATAAGTCAGGGTACCTACGAGCAGTACTTC.

The chain joins TRBV5-1 to TRBJ1-1; D not resolved. V was clipped by 2 bases and J by 7 bases, with 15 bases between them. This CDR3 region has 14 residues. The germline V gene encodes CDR1 SGHRS and CDR2 YFSETQ. The CDR3 loop reads CASSLNSRGSEAFF. The CDR3 bases are TGCGCCAGCAGCTTAAACTCCCGGGGAAGTGAAGCTTTCTTT.

The gene calls are TRBV21-1 and TRBJ1-5; the table's D call of TRBD1 was not tested on the DNA. TRBV21-1 is deemed a pseudogene. The CDR3 runs to 17 residues. In nucleotides, the CDR3 is TGTGCCAGCAGCTCTTCATTGGGGACACCAGTCAATCAGCCCCAGCATTTT. Translation gives CASSSSLGTPVNQPQHF.

V is TRBV21-1 and J is TRBJ2-7; the listed D gene, TRBD1, was not tested against the DNA. TRBV21-1 is a pseudogene segment. This CDR3 has 19 amino acids. This CDR3 reads CASSTLETGVKRTAYEQYF. The CDR3 coding sequence is TGTGCCAGCAGCACTCTTGAGACAGGGGTAAAAAGGACCGCCTACGAGCAGTACTTC.

The gene calls are TRBV5-1 and TRBJ2-5; TRBD1 is a possible D gene (5 bases). Trimming pared 3 bases from V and 1 base from J, leaving 10 bases between. CDR3 length: 14 residues. The V gene's germline CDR1 is SGHRS and CDR2 YFSETQ. CDR3 nucleotide sequence: TGCGCCAGCAGCTATACCACAGGCCAAGAGACCCAGTACTTC. Its translation is CASSYTTGQETQYF. Complete variable domain (other parts from reference TRBV5-1 and TRBJ2-5): KAGVTQTPRYLIKTRGQQVTLSCSPISGHRSVSWYQQTPGQGLQFLFEYFSETQRNKGNFPGRFSGRQFSNSRSEMNVSTLELGDSALYLCASSYTTGQETQYFGPGTRLLVL.

The chain employs TRBV7-2 and TRBJ1-2, with a tentative D call TRBD1 (6 bases). V gave up 5 bases and J gave up 4 bases, with 20 bases separating them. The CDR3 is 16 residues long. CDR1 SGHTA and CDR2 FQGNSA come from the germline V gene. The CDR3 nucleotides read TGTGCCAGCAGCCCGGGAGGTCAGGGGAAGGCCTATGGCTACACCTTC. Translating it yields CASSPGGQGKAYGYTF.

A single count supports this clone. The gene calls are TRBV29-1 and TRBJ2-3; TRBD2 matches at 9 bases. Germline CDR1 SQVTM, CDR2 ANQGSEA. The CDR3 runs 13 residues. V lost 6 bases, J lost 5 bases, and 6 bases stayed unmatched. As DNA, the CDR3 is TGCAGCGTCTCGACTAGCGGTGGAGATACGCAGTATTTT. Its protein product is CSVSTSGGDTQYF.

This rearrangement joins TRBV28 to TRBJ2-1; TRBD1 agrees at 8 bases. Germline V gene sequence: CDR1 MDHEN, CDR2 SYDVKM. The ends lost 2 bases at V and 4 bases at J; junction bases unmatched: 1. The length of the CDR3 is 14 residues. The CDR3 nucleotides are TGTGCCAGCAGTTTAACAGGGGGATACAATGAGCAGTTCTTC. This gives the protein CASSLTGGYNEQFF.

The chain joins TRBV9 to TRBJ2-3; possibly TRBD2 for D (5 bases). The V gene's germline CDR1 is SGDLS and CDR2 YYNGEE. Trimming took off 3 bases at V and 0 bases at J, with 14 bases between the two ends. The CDR3 has 16 amino acids. This CDR3 reads CASSGETNPSTDTQYF. The CDR3, as DNA: TGTGCCAGCAGCGGGGAGACTAACCCTAGCACAGATACGCAGTATTTT.

The chain employs TRBV9 and TRBJ2-5; 7 bases are shared with TRBD2. Germline-derived CDR1 and CDR2 are SGDLS and YYNGEE. V was pared by 4 bases and J by 3 bases, with 12 bases of the junction left unmatched. The CDR3 extends over 16 amino acids. The CDR3 region has the DNA TGTGCCAGCAGCTCCCCGTGGTCTAGCGGAGAAGAGACCCAGTACTTC. Encoded protein: CASSSPWSSGEETQYF. Based on the CDR3 plus reference TRBV9 and TRBJ2-5, the full variable domain is DSGVTQTPKHLITATGQRVTLRCSPRSGDLSVYWYQQSLDQGLQFLIQYYNGEERAKGNILERFSAQQFPDLHSELNLSSLELGDSALYFCASSSPWSSGEETQYFGPGTRLLVL.

The CDR3 nucleotides are TGTGCCAGCAGCCGGTCAGGCGCGGGGAGCTCCTACGAGCAGTACTTC. As protein: CASSRSGAGSSYEQYF. The rearrangement uses TRBV7-6 and TRBJ2-7; weak D call: TRBD2 (6 bases). The germline V gene has CDR1 SGHVS and CDR2 FNYEAQ. Trimming stripped 5 bases from V and 0 bases from J, with 17 bases between. The CDR3 runs to 16 residues.

This clone has a handful of counts. The chain has TRBV5-1 and TRBJ2-1; 10 positions agree with TRBD2. V gave up 0 bases and J gave up 8 bases; unmatched junction bases: 8. The CDR3 extends over 16 amino acids. Germline loops: CDR1 SGHRS, CDR2 YFSETQ. In DNA, the CDR3 is TGCGCCAGCAGCTTGGTTCGAGCGGGAGGGGAGGATGAGCAGTTCTTC. Encoded protein: CASSLVRAGGEDEQFF.

CDR3 sequence reads: CASRGPRGEAFF. The DNA of the CDR3 is TGTGCCAGTAGAGGCCCGCGGGGTGAAGCTTTCTTT. The chain employs TRBV19 and TRBJ1-1; D not certain. Germline loops: CDR1 LNHDA, CDR2 SQIVND (reference sequence). This CDR3 contains 12 residues. The V and J ends lost 6 bases and 7 bases respectively, with 12 bases between them.

The rearrangement links TRBV5-8 to TRBJ2-5, with D hard to call. Germline V CDR1 and CDR2: SGHTS, YDEGEE. The CDR3 has 11 residues. Trimming shortened V by 4 bases and J by 6 bases, and 7 bases separated the two germline ends. CDR3 loop: CASSIIQTQYF. Written as DNA, the CDR3 is TGTGCCAGCAGCATAATCCAGACCCAGTACTTC.

V usage is TRBV18 and J usage is TRBJ2-1; TRBD2 matches at 12 bases. This CDR3 is built from 16 residues. The V and J ends lost 3 bases and 4 bases, in that order; junction bases with no gene match: 4. Per the germline V gene, CDR1 is KGHSH and CDR2 is LQKENI. The CDR3 DNA reads as TGTGCCAGCTCACCGGGGACTAGCGGGCTATACAATGAGCAGTTCTTC. Translation: CASSPGTSGLYNEQFF.